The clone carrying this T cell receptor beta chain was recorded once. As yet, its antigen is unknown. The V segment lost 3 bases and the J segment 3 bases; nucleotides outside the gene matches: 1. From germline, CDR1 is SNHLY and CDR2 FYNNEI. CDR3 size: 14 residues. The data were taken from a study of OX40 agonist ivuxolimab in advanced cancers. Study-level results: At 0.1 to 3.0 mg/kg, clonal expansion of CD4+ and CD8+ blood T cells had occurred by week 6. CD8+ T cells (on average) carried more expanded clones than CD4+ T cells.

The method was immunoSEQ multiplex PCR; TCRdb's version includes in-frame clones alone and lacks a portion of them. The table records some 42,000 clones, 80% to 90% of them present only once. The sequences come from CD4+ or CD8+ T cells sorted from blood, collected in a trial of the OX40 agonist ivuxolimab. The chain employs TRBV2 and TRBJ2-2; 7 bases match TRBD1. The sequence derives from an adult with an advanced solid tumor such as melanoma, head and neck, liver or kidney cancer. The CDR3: CASSEGQYTGELFF. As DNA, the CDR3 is TGTGCCAGCAGTGAGGGACAGTACACCGGGGAGCTGTTTTTT.